The T cell receptor beta chain under discussion was sequenced for a study of spatial heterogeneity in lung cancer. Time point of the sample: sample taken at primary tumor resection. Extraction of whole RNA from tumor, nontumor lung or frozen PBMC preceded unsorted sequencing. TCRdb reprocessed the 5' RACE reads with MiXCR, giving one entry per CDR3 protein. The table records roughly 36,000 distinct CDR3 sequences, roughly 5.2% of them present only once. J lost 7 bases, V lost 4 bases, and 12 bases had no gene match. Germline-derived CDR1 and CDR2 are SGHRS and YFSETQ. The CDR3 has 17 residues. This clonotype has only a few counts.

This receptor was obtained from a male donor with early-stage non-small cell lung cancer. Sequenced here: PBMCs, sampled at surgery. The genes are TRBV5-1 and TRBJ2-2; 11 positions agree with TRBD2. This chain's CDR3 is CASSAGLLAGDRGELFF. CDR3 nucleotides: TGCGCCAGCAGCGCAGGACTACTAGCGGGGGATCGCGGGGAGCTGTTTTTT.